These 18 T cell receptor beta chains share one sample of origin, sequenced in a study of OX40 agonist ivuxolimab in advanced cancers. The method was immunoSEQ multiplex PCR; TCRdb's version includes in-frame clones alone and lacks a portion of them. The sample records 70,000 to 80,000 clones, approximately 90% being singletons. This sample comprised CD4+ or CD8+ T cells sorted from blood, obtained in a trial of the OX40 agonist ivuxolimab. All receptors derive from an adult with an advanced solid tumor such as melanoma, head and neck, liver or kidney cancer.

The CDR3 DNA reads as TGCGCCAGCAGCTTGGTAGCGGGAGGGCCCGCCTACGAGCAGTACTTC. Amino acid sequence: CASSLVAGGPAYEQYF. The chain is built from TRBV5-1 and TRBJ2-7; 11 bases are shared with TRBD2. The V gene end was trimmed by 0 bases and the J gene end by 2 bases; junction bases not matched to a gene: 4. Germline values: CDR1 SGHRS, CDR2 YFSETQ. The CDR3 consists of 16 residues.

The chain uses TRBV5-1 and TRBJ2-7; unclear D gene. The CDR3 is 14 amino acids. With 7 bases removed from V and 2 bases from J, the gap between germline ends came to 16 bases. The V gene's germline CDR1 is SGHRS and CDR2 YFSETQ. CDR3 sequence (DNA): TGCGCCAGCTCCCTAGGGTCCACGACCTACGAGCAGTACTTC. As protein: CASSLGSTTYEQYF.

The chain couples TRBV18 to TRBJ2-7; 9 nucleotides agree with TRBD2. Trimming took 2 bases from V and 4 from J; bases not matched to a gene: 18. The CDR3 has 19 amino acids. Germline CDR1 is KGHSH and CDR2 is LQKENI. This CDR3 is CASSPSVASGTRRLYEQYF. The CDR3, as DNA: TGTGCCAGCTCACCATCAGTGGCTAGCGGGACCAGGCGGTTATACGAGCAGTACTTC.

The rearrangement uses TRBV5-6 and TRBJ2-5; unclear D gene. The CDR3 runs to 11 residues. CDR1 and CDR2 (germline): SGHDT, YYEEEE. V lost 4 bases to trimming and J lost 1 base, with 2 bases between them. The CDR3, as DNA: TGTGCCAGCAGCCGCCAAGAGACCCAGTACTTC. Residues: CASSRQETQYF.

The J gene is TRBJ2-7, the V gene TRBV19; TRBD1 agrees at 7 bases. V dropped 5 bases and J dropped 2; count of bases not matched to a gene: 9. CDR1 is LNHDA, CDR2 SQIVND, per germline (reference sequence). The CDR3 totals 15 residues. The CDR3 loop reads CASSATGMQTYEQYF. Here the CDR3 DNA reads TGTGCCAGTAGTGCGACAGGGATGCAAACCTACGAGCAGTACTTC.

The chain employs TRBV29-1 and TRBJ1-1, with TRBD1 identical over 7 bases. The trim removed 6 bases at V and 1 base at J, leaving 5 bases unmatched. CDR1 is SQVTM, CDR2 ANQGSEA, per germline. This CDR3 comprises 13 residues. CDR3 DNA sequence: TGCAGCGTGACGGGACAGCAGAACACTGAAGCTTTCTTT. Translated: CSVTGQQNTEAFF. The variable domain in full, completed from reference TRBV29-1 and TRBJ1-1, reads SAVISQKPSRDICQRGTSLTIQCQVDSQVTMMFWYRQQPGQSLTLIATANQGSEATYESGFVIDKFPISRPNLTFSTLTVSNMSPEDSSIYLCSVTGQQNTEAFFGQGTRLTVV.

CDR3 in DNA: TGTGCCAGCAGCTTAGACCTTGGGAGCTCCTACGAGCAGTACTTC. Translating gives CASSLDLGSSYEQYF. V gene TRBV7-9 combines with J gene TRBJ2-7, with D perhaps matching TRBD2 (5 bases). The germline V and J ends were trimmed by 1 base and 0 bases, with 10 bases remaining between them. Per the germline V gene, CDR1 is SEHNR and CDR2 is FQNEAQ (reference sequence). The CDR3 is 15 residues long.

This chain joins TRBV15 and TRBJ1-1, with 10 bases lining up with TRBD1. Germline assignment: CDR1 LNHNV and CDR2 YYDKDF (reference sequence). This CDR3 has 14 amino acids. V trimming: 4 bases; J trimming: 5 bases; junction bases outside the gene matches: 4. This CDR3 reads CATSIDRGPTEAFF. The CDR3 DNA sequence: TGTGCCACCAGCATCGACAGGGGGCCAACTGAAGCTTTCTTT.

This chain joins TRBV7-2 and TRBJ2-5; a weak D match, TRBD1 (6 bases). The CDR3 consists of 14 residues. V gave up 5 bases and J gave up 2 bases, with 12 bases separating them. CDR1 is SGHTA and CDR2 is FQGNSA in the germline V gene. The CDR3 region is CASSQQGGQETQYF. For the CDR3, the DNA is TGTGCCAGCAGCCAACAAGGGGGACAAGAGACCCAGTACTTC.

The gene calls are TRBV5-1 and TRBJ2-3; 7 bases are a match to TRBD2. The CDR3 totals 15 residues. Germline-derived CDR1 and CDR2 are SGHRS and YFSETQ. The ends lost 1 base at V and 2 bases at J; junction bases unmatched: 4. The chain's CDR3 is CASSLLAELTDTQYF. In DNA form, the CDR3 reads TGCGCCAGCAGCTTGCTAGCGGAGCTCACAGATACGCAGTATTTT.

CDR3 residues: CASSPLLSTDGRGAFF. In nucleotides, the CDR3 is TGTGCCAGCTCACCACTGCTTTCGACGGATGGTCGGGGAGCTTTCTTT. The V call is TRBV18, the J call TRBJ1-1; no definite D call. The germline V gene encodes CDR1 KGHSH and CDR2 LQKENI. V lost 1 base and J lost 10, with 22 bases in between. CDR3 size: 16 residues. The full variable domain, with the rest looked up from reference TRBV18 and TRBJ1-1, is NAGVMQNPRHLVRRRGQEARLRCSPMKGHSHVYWYRQLPEEGLKFMVYLQKENIIDESGMPKERFSAEFPKEGPSILRIQQVVRGDSAAYFCASSPLLSTDGRGAFFGQGTRLTVV.

This clone has just one count. The V and J genes are TRBV18 and TRBJ1-1; TRBD1 might be the D (5 bases). CDR1 is KGHSH and CDR2 is LQKENI in the germline V gene. The CDR3 covers 13 residues. The ends were cut back, 2 bases at V and 3 bases at J, with 7 bases in the middle. The CDR3 loop reads CASSPGQDTEAFF. The CDR3 nucleotides read TGTGCCAGCTCACCAGGACAAGACACTGAAGCTTTCTTT.

The CDR3 loop is CASSLDLRVGEQFF. For the CDR3, the DNA is TGTGCCAGCAGCTTAGATCTCAGAGTCGGCGAGCAGTTCTTC. The gene calls are TRBV11-3 and TRBJ2-1; D is ambiguous. This CDR3 spans 14 amino acids. The V end lost 0 bases, the J end lost 10 bases, and 13 bases lay between the germline ends. Germline V lookup: CDR1 SGHNT, CDR2 YENEEA.

The chain carries TRBV30 and TRBJ2-5, with 12 bases identical to TRBD2. The CDR3 totals 13 residues. With 3 bases clipped from V and 5 bases from J, the junction kept 1 base outside the gene matches. Per the germline V gene, CDR1 is GTSNPN and CDR2 is SVGIG (reference sequence). The DNA for the CDR3 is TGTGCCTGGAGCCTAGCGGGAGGGGAGACCCAGTACTTC. Amino acid sequence: CAWSLAGGETQYF.

The chain couples TRBV19 to TRBJ2-1, with 9 bases matching TRBD2. This CDR3 has 18 amino acids. Germline-derived CDR1 and CDR2 are LNHDA and SQIVND (reference sequence). The ends lost 2 bases at V and 6 bases at J; junction bases unmatched: 14. CDR3 loop: CASSISSFSGSPFNEQFF. The CDR3 nucleotides read TGTGCCAGTAGTATATCCTCTTTTAGCGGGAGCCCCTTCAATGAGCAGTTCTTC.

The chain employs TRBV5-1 and TRBJ2-7; D perhaps matches TRBD2 (5 bases). CDR1 and CDR2 from the germline V gene are SGHRS and YFSETQ. V was pared by 3 bases and J by 0 bases, with 13 bases between. The CDR3 is 15 residues long. The CDR3 loop reads CASSSADLSSYEQYF. The DNA for the CDR3 is TGCGCCAGCAGCTCCGCGGACTTAAGCTCCTACGAGCAGTACTTC.

Only one count was recorded for this clone. This chain connects TRBV11-2 to TRBJ1-2; D is unclear. With 5 bases removed from V and 8 bases from J, the gap between germline ends came to 18 bases. Germline V CDR1 and CDR2: SGHAT, FQNNGV. The CDR3 runs 14 residues. The CDR3 loop is CASSPAIPGEGYTF. Here the CDR3 DNA reads TGTGCCAGCAGCCCCGCTATCCCCGGTGAGGGCTACACCTTC.

The chain combines TRBV7-9 with TRBJ1-3, with no clear D. V lost 2 bases and J lost 7, with 12 bases in between. This CDR3 region has 14 residues. The V gene's germline CDR1 is SEHNR and CDR2 FQNEAQ (reference sequence). In DNA, the CDR3 is TGTGCCAGCAGCTTACGGGAAATTCTCAACACCATATATTTT. Protein product: CASSLREILNTIYF.